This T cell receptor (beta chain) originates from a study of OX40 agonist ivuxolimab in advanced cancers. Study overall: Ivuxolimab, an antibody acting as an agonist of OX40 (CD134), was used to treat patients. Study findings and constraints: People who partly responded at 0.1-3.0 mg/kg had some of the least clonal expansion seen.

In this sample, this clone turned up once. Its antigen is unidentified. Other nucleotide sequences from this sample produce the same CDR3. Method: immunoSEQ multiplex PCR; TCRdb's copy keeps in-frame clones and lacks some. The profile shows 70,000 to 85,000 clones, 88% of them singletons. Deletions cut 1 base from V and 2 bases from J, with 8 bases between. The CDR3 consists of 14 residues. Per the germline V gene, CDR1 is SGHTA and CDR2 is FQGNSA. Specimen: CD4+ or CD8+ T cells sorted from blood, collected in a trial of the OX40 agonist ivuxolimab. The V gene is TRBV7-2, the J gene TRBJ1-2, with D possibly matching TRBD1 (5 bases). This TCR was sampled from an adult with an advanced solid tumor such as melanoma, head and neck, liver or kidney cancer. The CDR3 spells CASSLDPGNYGYTF. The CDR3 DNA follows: TGTGCCAGCAGCTTAGATCCAGGGAACTATGGCTACACCTTC.